Listed below are T cell receptor beta chains from one sample, sequenced in a study of T cells expressing NK-cell markers. Following a re-call of the 5' RACE reads, TCRdb has one entry per CDR3 protein and lacks DNA. In total, the table holds about 21,000 distinct CDR3 sequences. The sample comprised blood T cells: a sorted CD56 or NKG2C T cell subset, CD4+ or CD8+ T cells, or bulk PBMC T cells (not recorded which). These receptors all stem from a man aged 18-70 years in good health. Both conserved end residues are part of each CDR3. Only some rows state a clone size, as once, few, many or a class for expanded clones.

V,size,J,CDR3
TRBV5-5,-,TRBJ1-6,CASSTWADYNSPLHF
TRBV4-3,-,TRBJ2-3,CASSQGQGTRNADTQYF
TRBV27,-,TRBJ2-7,CASSLTRQGREQYF
TRBV29-1,medium-sized,TRBJ2-7,CSVTLSTLYEQYF
TRBV5-5,-,TRBJ1-1,CASSWAPTGNTEAFF
TRBV7-6,-,TRBJ2-7,CASSRSSGSSYEQYF
TRBV11-2,-,TRBJ2-2,CASSNWDRNANTGELFF
TRBV11-2,-,TRBJ1-1,CASSARYTEAFF
TRBV28,-,TRBJ1-4,CASREPGPGIGKLFF
TRBV12-3/TRBV12-4,-,TRBJ2-1,CASSFGGLHNEQFF